This T cell receptor (beta chain) was obtained from a study of control samples from healthy donors and cancer patients. This clone has a single count. The ends lost 6 bases at V and 7 bases at J; junction bases unmatched: 10. This CDR3 spans 15 amino acids. Germline loops: CDR1 MNHEY, CDR2 SVGAGI. Sequenced by immunoSEQ multiplex PCR; TCRdb stores in-frame clones only, minus some. This sample has roughly 120,000 clones, with around 89% found just once. The specimen was blood. The chain combines TRBV6-5 with TRBJ1-5; TRBD1 aligns across 9 bases. This receptor was identified in a man aged 45-65 years in good health. Written as DNA, the CDR3 is TGTGCCAGCAGGGGGGGACAGGGAATATACCAGCCCCAGCATTTT. The encoded protein is CASRGGQGIYQPQHF.